Sequencing of this T cell receptor beta chain was carried out in a study of blood T cell repertoires in COVID-19. J was trimmed by 14 bases and V by 2 bases; bases with no gene match: 15. Germline CDR1 MNHEY, CDR2 SVGAGI. The CDR3 spans 16 residues. Method: immunoSEQ multiplex PCR; TCRdb's copy keeps in-frame clones and lacks some. The profile shows around 300,000 clones, 88% of them singletons. The clonotype was recovered from a man between 18 and 35 years old with active or convalescent COVID-19. V is TRBV6-5 and J is TRBJ1-6, with 7 positions matching TRBD1. Specimen: peripheral blood. This CDR3 is CASSYEGTARGGTLHF. DNA of the CDR3: TGTGCCAGCAGTTACGAAGGGACAGCCCGAGGAGGGACCCTCCACTTT.